Below are 20 T cell receptor beta chains sequenced from a single sample in a study of blood T cells in healthy people across ages. Alongside a J-beta primer mix, a sample-barcoded 5' primer served in a second PCR lasting roughly 7 to 11 cycles. A single record per CDR3 protein comes from TCRdb applying MiXCR to the 5' RACE reads. This sample carries roughly 1,500,000 distinct CDR3 sequences, roughly 30% of them seen once, and the ten largest clones take around 10%. The sample consisted of blood. Every receptor here comes from a woman younger than 45 in good health.

The chain carries TRBV5-1 and TRBJ2-5; TRBD2 agrees at 7 bases. CDR1 and CDR2 from the germline V gene are SGHRS and YFSETQ. V lost 6 bases to trimming and J lost 2 bases; unmatched junction nucleotides: 7. The CDR3 extends over 14 amino acids. CDR3 coding DNA: TGCGCCAGCATCGGGGTAGCGGGTCAAGAGACCCAGTACTTC. Protein sequence: CASIGVAGQETQYF.

This clonotype was seen many times. The chain joins TRBV29-1 to TRBJ2-1; 13 positions agree with TRBD2. J gave up 0 bases and V 7 bases, and 3 bases lay outside the gene matches. Germline V gene lookup returns CDR1 SQVTM and CDR2 ANQGSEA. CDR3 length: 15 residues. CDR3 protein: CSGRTSGSSYNEQFF. CDR3 nucleotide sequence: TGCAGCGGACGGACTAGCGGGAGCTCCTACAATGAGCAGTTCTTC.

This rearrangement joins TRBV30 to TRBJ1-2; TRBD1 might be the D (6 bases). The CDR3 is made up of 13 amino acids. The V end lost 2 bases, the J end lost 3 bases, and 10 bases lay between the germline ends. Germline V gene lookup returns CDR1 GTSNPN and CDR2 SVGIG (reference sequence). Here the CDR3 reads CAWSNRQDYGYTF. The CDR3 bases are TGTGCCTGGAGTAACCGACAGGACTATGGCTACACCTTC.

The chain has TRBV7-9 and TRBJ2-4; possible D gene TRBD1, 6 bases. The end of the DNA fits TRBJ2-7 better, so the J call may be wrong. Germline loops: CDR1 SEHNR, CDR2 FQNEAQ (reference sequence). There are 14 residues in the CDR3. This CDR3 reads CASSNRVGAREQYF. In DNA form, the CDR3 reads TGTGCCAGCAGCAACAGGGTTGGAGCTCGCGAGCAGTACTTC.

This clonotype occurred a few times. The CDR3 protein is CASSLDVTGSYNEQFF. Written as DNA, the CDR3 is TGCGCCAGCAGCTTGGACGTGACAGGTTCATACAATGAGCAGTTCTTC. This rearrangement joins TRBV5-1 to TRBJ2-1; D is perhaps TRBD1 (6 bases). In germline, CDR1 is SGHRS, CDR2 YFSETQ. The CDR3 length is 16 residues. The V end lost 0 bases, the J end lost 4 bases, and 14 bases lay between the germline ends.

This clonotype was seen more than once but under ten times. J is TRBJ2-3 and V is TRBV27; 13 bases are shared with TRBD2. Per the germline V gene, CDR1 is MNHEY and CDR2 is SMNVEV (reference sequence). The trim removed 6 bases at V and 5 bases at J, leaving 8 bases unmatched. This CDR3 contains 16 residues. In nucleotides, the CDR3 is TGTGCCAGCAGGAGGACTAGCGGGGGTCATGTAGATACGCAGTATTTT. This translates into CASRRTSGGHVDTQYF.

The chain employs TRBV9 and TRBJ2-1; 7 bases line up with TRBD2. The CDR3 sequence is 15 residues long. With 0 bases clipped from V and 4 bases from J, the junction kept 4 bases outside the gene matches. The V gene's germline CDR1 is SGDLS and CDR2 YYNGEE. In DNA, the CDR3 is TGTGCCAGCAGCGTAGAACGGGGGGAATACAATGAGCAGTTCTTC. It translates to CASSVERGEYNEQFF.

This clonotype has at least ten counts. CDR3 bases: TGTGCCAGCAGTCCCCCTCATCGGGGATTTTACGAGCAGTACTTC. This encodes CASSPPHRGFYEQYF. J is TRBJ2-7 and V is TRBV7-9; TRBD2 is a possible D gene (5 bases). Trimming pared 6 bases from V and 4 bases from J, leaving 19 bases between. This CDR3 has 15 residues. Per germline, CDR1 SEHNR and CDR2 FQNEAQ (reference sequence).

DNA of the CDR3: TGCAGTGCTAGACAGGGAGGTTCTGGGGCCAACGTCCTGACTTTC. Its translation: CSARQGGSGANVLTF. The genes are TRBV20-1 and TRBJ2-6; tentatively, D is TRBD2 (6 bases). CDR1 and CDR2 from the germline V gene are DFQATT and SNEGSKA (reference sequence). The CDR3 is 15 residues long. Deletions cut 2 bases from V and 1 base from J, with 9 bases between.

This clonotype was observed a handful of times. An end of the junction does not agree with germline; a read error may underlie this. The chain combines TRBV5-1 with TRBJ1-1; 9 positions match TRBD1. CDR1 and CDR2 from the germline V gene are SGHRS and YFSETQ. The CDR3 runs to 16 residues. The CDR3 loop is CASSPSTDRGNTEVFF. The CDR3 DNA is TGCGCCAGCAGCCCGAGTACCGACAGGGGGAACACTGAAGTTTTCTTT.

This clonotype came up a few times. This sequence joins TRBV14 and TRBJ2-3, with unresolved D. Trimming removed 0 bases from V and 10 bases from J, with 5 bases in between. The CDR3 consists of 11 residues. Germline lookup yields CDR1 SGHDN and CDR2 FVKESK. This chain's CDR3 is CASSQDGSQYF. The CDR3, as DNA: TGTGCCAGCAGCCAAGATGGCTCGCAGTATTTT.

This chain joins TRBV2 and TRBJ2-1; D possibly corresponds to TRBD1 (6 bases). This CDR3 has 15 amino acids. Germline-derived CDR1 and CDR2 are SNHLY and FYNNEI. The V and J ends lost 8 bases and 0 bases respectively, with 14 bases between them. The CDR3 DNA sequence: TGTGCCAGCCGTATACAGGGAATCTCCTACAATGAGCAGTTCTTC. Its translation is CASRIQGISYNEQFF.

The genes are TRBV20-1 and TRBJ2-1; 7 positions agree with TRBD2. Germline loops: CDR1 DFQATT, CDR2 SNEGSKA (reference sequence). This CDR3 spans 15 amino acids. V was pared by 1 base and J by 5 bases, with 8 bases of the junction left unmatched. In DNA, the CDR3 is TGCAGTGCTAGAGGCAAACTAGCGTTCGACAATGAGCAGTTCTTC. It encodes CSARGKLAFDNEQFF.

This clonotype was seen a few times. This sequence may be a read error, since a much larger clone differs from it by one base. The rearrangement uses TRBV20-1 and TRBJ2-5, with D maybe TRBD1 (5 bases). Per germline, CDR1 DFQATT and CDR2 SNEGSKA (reference sequence). This CDR3 spans 15 amino acids. The germline V and J ends were trimmed by 3 bases and 1 base, with 15 bases remaining between them. The chain's CDR3 is CSARPPVGPQETQYF. CDR3 coding DNA: TGCAGTGCTAGGCCCCCCGTGGGGCCCCAAGAGACCCAGTACTTC.

The J gene is TRBJ2-7, the V gene TRBV11-3; D may be TRBD1 (6 bases). Germline-derived CDR1 and CDR2 are SGHNT and YENEEA. V was clipped by 5 bases and J by 5 bases, with 13 bases between them. The CDR3 is 13 amino acids. The CDR3, as DNA: TGTGCCAGCAGCACCGGGACAACGGACGAGCAGTACTTC. Its translation: CASSTGTTDEQYF.

The table lists this clonotype with many counts. V gene TRBV29-1 combines with J gene TRBJ2-5; weak D call: TRBD2 (6 bases). The CDR3 covers 13 residues. From germline, CDR1 is SQVTM and CDR2 ANQGSEA. V was cut by 2 bases and J by 5 bases, with 12 bases left in between. CDR3 in DNA: TGCAGCGTTGAACTGGGAGGACGTGAGACCCAGTACTTC. Translation gives CSVELGGRETQYF.

The genes are TRBV20-1 and TRBJ2-1, with D unresolved. The CDR3 spans 17 residues. V was cut by 1 base and J by 0 bases, with 16 bases left in between. The germline gives CDR1 DFQATT, CDR2 SNEGSKA (reference sequence). The CDR3 DNA follows: TGCAGTGCTAGAGCCCAGGAGCGCCTGAGCTCCTACAATGAGCAGTTCTTC. As protein: CSARAQERLSSYNEQFF.

A few counts support this clonotype. The chain employs TRBV6-1 and TRBJ2-7; 8 bases align to TRBD1. J lost 3 bases, V lost 7 bases, and 17 bases had no gene match. Germline CDR1 and CDR2: MNHNS and SASEGT. The length of the CDR3 is 17 residues. CDR3: CASKTGAIPQPFYEQYF. CDR3 DNA sequence: TGTGCCAGCAAGACAGGGGCAATACCTCAACCATTCTACGAGCAGTACTTC.

As to this clonotype: The junction and the germline gene differ at one end; a read error may be behind it. J is TRBJ2-3 and V is TRBV13, with 8 bases identical to TRBD2. The CDR3 consists of 15 residues. The germline V gene has CDR1 PRHDT and CDR2 FYEKMQ (reference sequence). CDR3: CASSPLLAGGDTRYF. DNA of the CDR3: TGTGCCAGCAGCCCACTTTTGGCGGGAGGAGATACGCGGTATTTT.

This clonotype was seen a few times. The V and J genes are TRBV5-5 and TRBJ2-7, with D tentatively TRBD2 (5 bases). V lost 1 base and J 1 base, leaving 9 bases between the germline ends. CDR3 length: 14 residues. CDR1 and CDR2 from the germline V gene are SGHKS and YYEKEE (reference sequence). The CDR3 loop is CASSLKGESYEQYF. CDR3 nucleotides: TGTGCCAGCAGCTTGAAGGGAGAATCCTACGAGCAGTACTTC.